Reported below is one T cell receptor beta chain. In the source study's methods: Reference gene primer amplification in the assay estimated nucleated cell counts. TCRdb's copy holds only in-frame clones and misses some; the assay was immunoSEQ multiplex PCR. That table supplies the V and J calls and clone size; D and trimming were determined from the DNA. The profile shows over 55,000 clones, more than 85% of them singletons. These data come from a study of blood T cell repertoires in COVID-19. Study background: There were acute and convalescent COVID-19 samples, and they came from the United States, Italy and Spain. From T cells, B-cell-depleted T cells, or PBMCs came the material, which was cDNA or gDNA.

CDR1 KGHSH and CDR2 LQKENI come from the germline V gene. V was clipped by 2 bases and J by 2 bases, with 7 bases between them. The CDR3 loop spans 14 amino acids. The chain joins TRBV18 to TRBJ1-5; D is ambiguous. Material for sequencing was peripheral blood. This receptor was taken from a human donor with active COVID-19. The donor label of this sample is uncertain. The CDR3 sequence is CASSPSGGNQPQHF. The DNA for the CDR3 is TGTGCCAGCTCACCAAGCGGGGGCAATCAGCCCCAGCATTTT.